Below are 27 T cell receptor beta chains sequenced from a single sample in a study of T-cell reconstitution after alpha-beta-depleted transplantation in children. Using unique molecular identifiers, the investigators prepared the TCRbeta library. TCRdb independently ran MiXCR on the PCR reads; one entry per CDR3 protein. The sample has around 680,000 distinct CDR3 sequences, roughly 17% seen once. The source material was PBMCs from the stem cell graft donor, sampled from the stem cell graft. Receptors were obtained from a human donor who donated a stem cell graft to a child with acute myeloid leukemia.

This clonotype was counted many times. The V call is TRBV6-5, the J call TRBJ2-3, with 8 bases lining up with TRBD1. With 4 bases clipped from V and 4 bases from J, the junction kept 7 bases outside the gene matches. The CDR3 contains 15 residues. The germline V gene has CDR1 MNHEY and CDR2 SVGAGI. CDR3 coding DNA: TGTGCCAGCAGTTTCGCTCAGGGGGCTGCAGATACGCAGTATTTT. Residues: CASSFAQGAADTQYF.

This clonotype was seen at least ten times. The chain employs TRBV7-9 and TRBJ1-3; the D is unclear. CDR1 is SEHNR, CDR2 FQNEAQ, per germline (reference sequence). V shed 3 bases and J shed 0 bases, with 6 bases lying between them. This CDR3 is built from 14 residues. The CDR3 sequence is CASSFGSSGNTIYF. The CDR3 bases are TGTGCCAGCAGCTTTGGGAGCTCTGGAAACACCATATATTTT.

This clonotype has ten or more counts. Written as DNA, the CDR3 is TGTGCCATTGGGACAGTCGACTCCTACGAGCAGTACTTC. The encoded protein is CAIGTVDSYEQYF. The chain links TRBV10-3 to TRBJ2-7, with 7 bases fitting TRBD1. Unmatched junction bases numbered 5, after V lost 9 bases and J lost 0 bases. Germline CDR1 and CDR2: ENHRY and SYGVKD. CDR3 size: 13 residues.

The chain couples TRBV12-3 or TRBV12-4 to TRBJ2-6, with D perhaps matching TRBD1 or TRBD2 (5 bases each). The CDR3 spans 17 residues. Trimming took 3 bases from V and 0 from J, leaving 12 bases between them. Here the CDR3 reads CASSFGALSSGANVLTF. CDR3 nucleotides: TGTGCCAGCAGTTTCGGGGCCCTCAGCTCTGGGGCCAACGTCCTGACTTTC.

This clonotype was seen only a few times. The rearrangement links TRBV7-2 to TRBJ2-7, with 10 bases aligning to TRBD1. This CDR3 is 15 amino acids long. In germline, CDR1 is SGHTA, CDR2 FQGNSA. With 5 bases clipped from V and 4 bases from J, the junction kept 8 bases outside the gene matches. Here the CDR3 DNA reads TGTGCCAGCAGCCCGACAGGGGGCGCAGGATACGAGCAGTACTTC. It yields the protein CASSPTGGAGYEQYF. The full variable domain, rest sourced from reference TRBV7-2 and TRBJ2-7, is GAGVSQSPSNKVTEKGKDVELRCDPISGHTALYWYRQSLGQGLEFLIYFQGNSAPDKSGLPSDRFSAERTGGSVSTLTIQRTQQEDSAVYLCASSPTGGAGYEQYFGPGTRLTVT.

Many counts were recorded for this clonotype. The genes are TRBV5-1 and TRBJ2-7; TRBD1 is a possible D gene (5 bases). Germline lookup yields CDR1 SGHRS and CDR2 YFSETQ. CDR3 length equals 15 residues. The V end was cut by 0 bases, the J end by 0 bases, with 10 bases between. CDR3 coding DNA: TGCGCCAGCAGCTTGGCGCAGGGCCTCTCCTACGAGCAGTACTTC. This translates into CASSLAQGLSYEQYF.

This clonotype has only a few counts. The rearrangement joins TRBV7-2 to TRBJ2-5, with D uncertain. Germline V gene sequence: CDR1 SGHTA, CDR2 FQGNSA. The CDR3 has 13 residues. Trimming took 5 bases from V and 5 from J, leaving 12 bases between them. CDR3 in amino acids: CASSPSPWETQYF. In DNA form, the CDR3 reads TGTGCCAGCAGCCCTTCGCCATGGGAGACCCAGTACTTC.

The CDR3 region has the DNA TGTGCCAGCGCCGAAGACACTGAAGCTTTCTTT. Encoded protein: CASAEDTEAFF. The J gene is TRBJ1-1, the V gene TRBV25-1; D not certain. Deletions cut 8 bases from V and 3 bases from J, with 7 bases between. CDR3 length equals 11 residues. Per the germline V gene, CDR1 is MGHDK and CDR2 is SYGVNS.

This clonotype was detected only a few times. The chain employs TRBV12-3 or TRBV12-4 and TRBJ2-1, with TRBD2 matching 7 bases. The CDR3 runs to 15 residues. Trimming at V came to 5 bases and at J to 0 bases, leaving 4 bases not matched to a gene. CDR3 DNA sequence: TGTGCCAGCAGTACACGGACTAGCTCCTACAATGAGCAGTTCTTC. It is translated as CASSTRTSSYNEQFF.

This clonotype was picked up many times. The CDR3 reads CASRGLAGDDEQFF. In DNA, the CDR3 is TGTGCCAGCAGGGGACTAGCGGGGGACGATGAGCAGTTCTTC. V is TRBV6-1 and J is TRBJ2-1; 14 nucleotides align to TRBD2. After removal of 6 bases from V and 8 bases from J, the junction contained 3 bases not matched to a gene. Looked up from germline, CDR1 is MNHNS and CDR2 is SASEGT. The CDR3 is 14 amino acids.

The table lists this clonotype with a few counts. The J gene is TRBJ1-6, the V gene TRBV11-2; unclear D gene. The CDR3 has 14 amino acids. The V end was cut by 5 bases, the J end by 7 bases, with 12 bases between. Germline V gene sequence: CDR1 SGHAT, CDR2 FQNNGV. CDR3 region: CASSITNRNSPLHF. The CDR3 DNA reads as TGTGCCAGCAGCATAACCAACAGAAATTCACCCCTCCACTTT.

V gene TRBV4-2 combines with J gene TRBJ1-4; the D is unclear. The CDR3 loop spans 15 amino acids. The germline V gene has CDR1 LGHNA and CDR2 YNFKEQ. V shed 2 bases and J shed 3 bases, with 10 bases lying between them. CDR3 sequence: CASSQPRNSNEKLFF. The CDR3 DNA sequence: TGTGCCAGCAGCCAACCGAGGAATTCTAATGAAAAACTGTTTTTT.

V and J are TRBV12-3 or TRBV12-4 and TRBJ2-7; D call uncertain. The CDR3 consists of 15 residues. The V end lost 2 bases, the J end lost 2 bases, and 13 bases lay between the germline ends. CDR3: CASSLRHPSTYEQYF. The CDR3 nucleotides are TGTGCCAGCAGTTTAAGACACCCCTCTACCTACGAGCAGTACTTC.

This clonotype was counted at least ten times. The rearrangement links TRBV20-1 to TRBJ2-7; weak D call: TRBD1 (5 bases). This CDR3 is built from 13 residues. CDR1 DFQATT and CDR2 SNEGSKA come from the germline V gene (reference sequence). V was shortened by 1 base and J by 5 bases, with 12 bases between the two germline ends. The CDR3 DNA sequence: TGCAGTGCTAGAGTAGGCAGGGTACACGAGCAGTACGTC. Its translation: CSARVGRVHEQYV.

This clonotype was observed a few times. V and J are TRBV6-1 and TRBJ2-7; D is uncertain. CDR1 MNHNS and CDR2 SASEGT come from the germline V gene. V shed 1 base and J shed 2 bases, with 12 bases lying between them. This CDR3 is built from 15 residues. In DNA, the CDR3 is TGTGCCAGCAGTGAAGGGGGTTACGGTACCTACGAGCAGTACTTC. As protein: CASSEGGYGTYEQYF.

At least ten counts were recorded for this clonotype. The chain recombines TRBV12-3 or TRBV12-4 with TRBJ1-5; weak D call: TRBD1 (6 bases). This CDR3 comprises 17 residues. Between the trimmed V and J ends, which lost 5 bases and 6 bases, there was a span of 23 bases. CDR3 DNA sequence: TGTGCCAGCAGTCCAGACTGGGGGGGCCTTTTTAGTCAGCCCCAGCATTTT. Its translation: CASSPDWGGLFSQPQHF.

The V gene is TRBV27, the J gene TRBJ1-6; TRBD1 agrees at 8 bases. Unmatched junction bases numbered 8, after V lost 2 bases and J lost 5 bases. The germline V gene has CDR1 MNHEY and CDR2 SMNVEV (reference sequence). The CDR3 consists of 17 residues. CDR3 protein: CASSLRGQGKDNSPLHF. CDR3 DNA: TGTGCCAGCAGTTTACGTGGACAGGGCAAAGATAATTCACCCCTCCACTTT.

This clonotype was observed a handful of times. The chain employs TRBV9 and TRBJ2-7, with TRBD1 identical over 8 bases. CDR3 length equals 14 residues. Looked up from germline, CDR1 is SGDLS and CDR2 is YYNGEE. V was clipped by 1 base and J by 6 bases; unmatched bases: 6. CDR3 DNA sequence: TGTGCCAGCAGCGTAACAGGACAGGGAGGCGAGCAGTACTTC. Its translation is CASSVTGQGGEQYF.

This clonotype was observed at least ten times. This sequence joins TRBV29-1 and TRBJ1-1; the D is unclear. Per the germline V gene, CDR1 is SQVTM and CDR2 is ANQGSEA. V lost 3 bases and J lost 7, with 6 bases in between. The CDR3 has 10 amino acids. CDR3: CSVDWGEAFF. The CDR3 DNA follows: TGCAGCGTTGACTGGGGTGAAGCTTTCTTT.

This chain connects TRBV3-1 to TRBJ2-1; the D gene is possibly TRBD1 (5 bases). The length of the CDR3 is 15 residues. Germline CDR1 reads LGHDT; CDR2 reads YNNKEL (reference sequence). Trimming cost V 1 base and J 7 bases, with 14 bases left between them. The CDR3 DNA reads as TGTGCCAGCAGCCAAGGAATAGGGGTCCAAAATGAGCAGTTCTTC. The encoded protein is CASSQGIGVQNEQFF.

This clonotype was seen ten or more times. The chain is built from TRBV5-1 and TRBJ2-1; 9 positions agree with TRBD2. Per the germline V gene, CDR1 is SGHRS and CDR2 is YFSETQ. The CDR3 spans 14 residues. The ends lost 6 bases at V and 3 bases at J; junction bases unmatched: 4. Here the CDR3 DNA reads TGCGCCAGCAAGGCGGGGGGGCTCTACAATGAGCAGTTCTTC. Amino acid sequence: CASKAGGLYNEQFF.

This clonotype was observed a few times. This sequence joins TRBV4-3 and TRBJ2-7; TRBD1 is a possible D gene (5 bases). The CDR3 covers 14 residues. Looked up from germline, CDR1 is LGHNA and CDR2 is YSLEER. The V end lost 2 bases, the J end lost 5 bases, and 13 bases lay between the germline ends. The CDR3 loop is CASSQKRGSHEQYF. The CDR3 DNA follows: TGCGCCAGCAGCCAAAAAAGGGGTTCCCACGAGCAGTACTTC.

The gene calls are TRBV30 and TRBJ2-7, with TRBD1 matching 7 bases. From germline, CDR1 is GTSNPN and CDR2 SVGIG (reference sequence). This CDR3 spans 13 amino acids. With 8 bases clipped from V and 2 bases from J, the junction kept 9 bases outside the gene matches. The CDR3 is CAVATGITYEQYF. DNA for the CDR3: TGTGCCGTGGCGACAGGGATCACCTACGAGCAGTACTTC.

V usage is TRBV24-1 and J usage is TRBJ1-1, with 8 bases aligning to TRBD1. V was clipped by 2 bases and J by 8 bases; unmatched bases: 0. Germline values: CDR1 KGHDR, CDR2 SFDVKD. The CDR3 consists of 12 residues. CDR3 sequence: CATSDWDREAFF. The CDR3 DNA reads TGTGCCACCAGTGATTGGGACAGGGAAGCTTTCTTT.

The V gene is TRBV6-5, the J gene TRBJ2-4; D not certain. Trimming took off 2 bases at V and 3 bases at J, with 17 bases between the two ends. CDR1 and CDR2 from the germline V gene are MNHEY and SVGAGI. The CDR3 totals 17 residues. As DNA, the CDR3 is TGTGCCAGCAGTTACCCCCAGACTCCCTTGAGCAAAAACATTCAGTACTTC. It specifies CASSYPQTPLSKNIQYF.

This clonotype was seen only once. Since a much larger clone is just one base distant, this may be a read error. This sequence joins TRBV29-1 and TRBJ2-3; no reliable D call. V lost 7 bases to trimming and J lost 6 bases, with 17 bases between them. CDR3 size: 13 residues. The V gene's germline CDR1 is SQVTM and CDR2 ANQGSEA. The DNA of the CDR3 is TGCAGCGCTAAGGTGTTGGGCAGTGATACGCAGTATTTT. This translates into CSAKVLGSDTQYF.

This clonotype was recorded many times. The CDR3 sequence is CASSIGQVNAFF. In DNA, the CDR3 is TGTGCCAGCAGCATTGGACAGGTTAACGCTTTCTTT. The genes are TRBV5-6 and TRBJ1-1; 7 bases are a match to TRBD1. After removal of 4 bases from V and 11 bases from J, the junction contained 8 bases not matched to a gene. Germline V lookup: CDR1 SGHDT, CDR2 YYEEEE. The CDR3 has 12 amino acids.